This T cell receptor (beta chain) was obtained from a study of blood T cells in healthy people across ages. General study results and limits: More naive CD4+ cells and higher diversity marked long-lived donors relative to aged donors.

Primed by a sample-barcoded 5' primer and a J-beta primer mix, a second PCR proceeded for about 6 to 12 cycles. One entry per CDR3 protein, called by TCRdb with MiXCR from the 5' RACE reads. The table lists about 2 million distinct CDR3 sequences, around half of them singletons. Per germline, CDR1 MNHEY and CDR2 SMNVEV (reference sequence). The CDR3 covers 12 residues. The ends lost 6 bases at V and 4 bases at J; junction bases unmatched: 1. Only a few counts were recorded for this clonotype. Its specificity is not known. The chain combines TRBV27 with TRBJ1-1; TRBD1 aligns across 8 bases. The sample consisted of blood. This sequence was found in a woman between 35 and 50 years old in good health. CDR3 residues: CASRQGGTEAFF. The CDR3 DNA sequence: TGTGCCAGCAGACAGGGGGGCACTGAAGCTTTCTTT.